The rows below give T cell receptor beta chains drawn from one sample of a study of control samples from healthy donors and cancer patients. Assay used: immunoSEQ multiplex PCR; TCRdb lists only in-frame clones, some missing. The sample carries around 180,000 clones, roughly 88% recorded once. Sequenced: blood. Every receptor here comes from a woman under 40 in good health. Each CDR3 is given with its conserved first and last residue. Each record gives: CDR3 protein, CDR3 DNA, V gene, clone size, J gene, D gene. D genes are given only for firm matches. The listing skips clone size in some rows; elsewhere it reads once, few, many or a size class.

CASSRAGLRGTQYF | TGTGCCAGCAGTCGAGCCGGACTCCGCGGGACCCAGTACTTC | TRBV6-5 | - | TRBJ2-5 | -
CASSAEVRTEAFF | TGTGCCAGCAGCGCTGAAGTGAGAACTGAAGCTTTCTTT | TRBV7-2 | - | TRBJ1-1 | -
CASSQTGDNSPLHF | TGTGCCAGCAGCCAGACGGGGGATAATTCACCCCTCCACTTT | TRBV3-1/TRBV3-2 | - | TRBJ1-6 | -
CASSITGVSGNTIYF | TGCGCCAGCAGCATAACAGGGGTCTCTGGAAACACCATATATTTT | TRBV5-1 | - | TRBJ1-3 | TRBD1
CASSPGQGPSYEQYF | TGTGCCAGCAGCCCCGGACAGGGACCCTCCTACGAGCAGTACTTC | TRBV3-1/TRBV3-2 | - | TRBJ2-7 | TRBD1
CSPKAVAGELFF | TGCAGCCCGAAAGCGGTCGCCGGGGAGCTGTTTTTT | TRBV29-1 | - | TRBJ2-2 | -
CASIKSFRGSQPQHF | TGTGCCAGCATCAAATCTTTCAGGGGCTCTCAGCCCCAGCATTTT | TRBV6-5 | - | TRBJ1-5 | -
CASSLGQGRTGELFF | TGTGCCAGCAGCCTGGGACAGGGGAGGACCGGGGAGCTGTTTTTT | TRBV7-6 | - | TRBJ2-2 | TRBD1
CAISDIGGRDTQYF | TGTGCCATCAGTGACATTGGGGGTCGGGATACGCAGTATTTT | TRBV10-3 | - | TRBJ2-3 | -
CASERTGWMHQPQHF | TGTGCTAGTGAGCGGACAGGGTGGATGCATCAGCCCCAGCATTTT | TRBV12-5 | - | TRBJ1-5 | TRBD1
CASSLGSGPSYNEQFF | TGCGCCAGCAGCTTGGGTAGCGGCCCCTCCTACAATGAGCAGTTCTTC | TRBV5-1 | - | TRBJ2-1 | -
CATSDLRGGANVLTF | TGTGCCACCAGTGATCTGAGGGGTGGGGCCAACGTCCTGACTTTC | TRBV24-1 | once | TRBJ2-6 | -
CASSEFYGQGFTDTQYF | TGTGCCAGCAGTGAATTTTACGGACAGGGGTTCACAGATACGCAGTATTTT | TRBV6-1 | - | TRBJ2-3 | TRBD1
CASSQGETQYF | TGTGCCAGCAGCCAAGGGGAGACCCAGTACTTC | TRBV3-1/TRBV3-2 | - | TRBJ2-5 | -
CASSPSGGTAYGYTF | TGTGCCAGCAGCCCATCCGGCGGGACAGCCTATGGCTACACCTTC | TRBV3-1/TRBV3-2 | - | TRBJ1-2 | TRBD1
CASTTRGPGGQETQYF | TGTGCCAGCACCACTCGGGGGCCTGGGGGTCAAGAGACCCAGTACTTC | TRBV3-1/TRBV3-2 | once | TRBJ2-5 | -